This T cell receptor beta chain stems from a study of graft-versus-host responses after intestinal transplantation. As for the study in general: Transplantation in recipients was multivisceral, liver-intestinal, or isolated intestinal. General observations from the study: There were GvH clones found in recipient marrow, and some of them appeared first in ileum or blood.

Germline V gene sequence: CDR1 MGHRA, CDR2 YSYEKL. The CDR3 has 18 residues. Between the trimmed V and J ends, which lost 2 bases and 3 bases, there was a span of 22 bases. Generated by immunoSEQ multiplex PCR, the TCRdb table keeps only in-frame clones and is missing some. The sample lists about 90,000 clones; about 93% were seen once. With regard to this clone: What it binds is not known.

The clonotype was recovered from a human donor who was the organ donor for an intestinal transplant. This chain uses TRBV4-1 with TRBJ1-2, with D perhaps matching TRBD1 (6 bases). This sample comprised unstimulated CD8+ T cells sorted from spleen or lymph node cells, obtained before transplant. The CDR3 DNA reads TGCGCCAGCAGCCAATGGGCCGGGGAAGGAGACAGGCACTATGGCTACACCTTC. This encodes CASSQWAGEGDRHYGYTF.